This T cell receptor beta chain was sequenced during a study of sequential checkpoint blockade in melanoma (dated by TCRdb to between 2018 and 2021). A note on the overall study: Patients were assigned by 1:1 randomization to either first-line nivolumab followed by ipilimumab (arm A) or ipilimumab followed by nivolumab (arm B). Maintenance nivolumab came after both trial sequences. On the study overall, not on this receptor specifically: Validation of the response-prediction model combining TCR metrics and mutation burden is needed in larger, independent patient cohorts.

The immunoSEQ Assay was used to immunosequence TCRbeta CDR3 regions from genomic DNA. Before high-throughput sequencing, the genomic DNA was amplified using bias-controlled multiplex PCR. Under the source paper's analysis protocol: To quantify the absolute abundance of each unique TCRbeta CDR3 region, the sequences were collapsed and filtered. Clonality was defined as 1 minus Pielou's evenness and was calculated using productive rearrangements only. Clones with significantly greater frequencies in on-treatment versus baseline samples were identified using a previously published method. TCRdb retrieved this table from immuneACCESS and kept in-frame rearrangements only. Not all clones are present; in checked studies, unresolved V genes account for under half, and no reason is known for the remainder. That table supplies the V and J calls and clone size; D and trimming were determined from the DNA. The sample includes around 40,000 clones, with about nine tenths observed a single time. Around 12% of the sample goes to the ten largest clones.

The sample's treatment or condition label, in plain terms: randomized to nivolumab then ipilimumab (arm A) or the reverse (arm B). No trial patient had received prior DNA-damaging chemotherapy. Thawed PBMCs were sorted on a FACS Aria II flow cytometer to isolate live CD3+CD8+ cells negative for CD19 and CD56. Samples came from patients with melanoma in CheckMate 064, a randomized, open-label phase II trial of sequential checkpoint blockade. Peripheral blood mononuclear cells were collected by leukapheresis, purified using Ficoll-Paque, and frozen in human serum containing about 10% DMSO. Purity of sorted blood CD3+CD8+ cells was verified at >95% immediately after sorting, followed by DNA extraction. According to the germline V gene, CDR1 reads MDHEN and CDR2 reads SYDVKM. For this chain, trimming is 5 bases at the V end and 2 bases at the J end, and the number of junction bases without a gene match is 1. From the cysteine through the phenylalanine, the CDR3 covers 13 amino acids. Only CDR3 DNA is held: 39 bases, read in frame from base 1.

Concerning this clone: Its antigen has not been determined. There are no base qualities to consult, and no much larger clone falls within one base.

The source is a human donor with melanoma. Sequences were derived from CD8+ T cells sorted from blood (inferred from file names), sampled from a patient given nivolumab and ipilimumab in sequence. Recombination connected TRBV28 to TRBJ2-7, with 9 junctional bases fitting TRBD1. The CDR3 reads as follows: CASSHRGPYEQYF. The sequence in DNA is TGTGCCAGCAGTCACAGGGGGCCCTACGAGCAGTACTTC. The reference TRBV28 and TRBJ2-7 proteins fill in what lies around the CDR3, so the full variable domain reads DVKVTQSSRYLVKRTGEKVFLECVQDMDHENMFWYRQDPGLGLRLIYFSYDVKMKEKGDIPEGYSVSREKKERFSLILESASTNQTSMYLCASSHRGPYEQYFGPGTRLTVT.